Shown below are 27 T cell receptor beta chains from a single sample sequenced in a study of shared clonotypes between healthy human individuals. Assay used: immunoSEQ multiplex PCR; TCRdb lists only in-frame clones, some missing. Found here are 2 million to 2.5 million clones, 80% to 95% of them singletons; the top ten hold approximately 0.36%. Sequences were obtained from naive CD4+ T cells from PBMCs. Stated subset: CD45RA+ positively selected. Receptors originate from a man aged 18-30 years in good health. Some clones in this sample may be carry-over from other donors' samples.

The chain is built from TRBV28 and TRBJ2-2; TRBD1 aligns across 7 bases. CDR3 length: 15 residues. The V gene's germline CDR1 is MDHEN and CDR2 SYDVKM. Trimming cost V 5 bases and J 0 bases; bases outside gene matches: 3. CDR3 sequence reads: CASSEGGSNTGELFF. The CDR3 nucleotides read TGTGCCAGCAGTGAAGGGGGCTCGAACACCGGGGAGCTGTTTTTT.

V usage is TRBV7-2 and J usage is TRBJ2-1; D gene unclear. This CDR3 spans 15 amino acids. The ends were cut back, 2 bases at V and 4 bases at J, with 12 bases in the middle. Looked up from germline, CDR1 is SGHTA and CDR2 is FQGNSA. CDR3 nucleotides: TGTGCCAGCAGCTTACTGGGGTCACTTTACAATGAGCAGTTCTTC. Protein sequence: CASSLLGSLYNEQFF.

This chain uses TRBV27 with TRBJ2-1; tentatively, D is TRBD2 (6 bases). V was pared by 7 bases and J by 12 bases, with 13 bases between. Germline CDR1 and CDR2: MNHEY and SMNVEV (reference sequence). The CDR3 covers 11 residues. The CDR3 sequence is CASTSLGGQFF. The CDR3 nucleotides are TGTGCCAGCACTTCCTTGGGAGGGCAGTTCTTC.

Points on this clone: No conserved phenylalanine or tryptophan ends this CDR3, so it is likely a read error. The limits of the CDR3 on the DNA are not certain, so only TCRdb's listed CDR3 is given. The chain couples TRBV27 to TRBJ1-1. Germline CDR1 reads MNHEY; CDR2 reads SMNVEV (reference sequence). The CDR3 adds up to 8 amino acids, both ends counted. Here the CDR3 reads CASCRGAE.

The chain couples TRBV10-1 to TRBJ2-2, with 7 nucleotides matching TRBD2. With V trimmed by 4 bases and J by 3 bases, 5 bases remained unmatched. This CDR3 comprises 15 residues. Germline V gene data show CDR1 as WNHNN and CDR2 as SYGVQD (reference sequence). The chain's CDR3 is CASSAGTTDTGELFF. Written as DNA, the CDR3 is TGCGCCAGCAGTGCCGGGACTACAGACACCGGGGAGCTGTTTTTT.

The chain combines TRBV30 with TRBJ2-5; D is perhaps TRBD1 or TRBD2 (5 bases each). The V gene's germline CDR1 is GTSNPN and CDR2 SVGIG (reference sequence). The V end lost 0 bases, the J end lost 6 bases, and 11 bases lay between the germline ends. The CDR3 totals 13 residues. The CDR3 nucleotides are TGTGCCTGGAGTGTAGCTGGGGGTCAGACCCAGTACTTC. It yields the protein CAWSVAGGQTQYF.

J is TRBJ2-7 and V is TRBV29-1; D may be TRBD2 (6 bases). Germline CDR1 reads SQVTM; CDR2 reads ANQGSEA. V was pared by 6 bases and J by 0 bases, with 15 bases between. There are 14 residues in the CDR3. The CDR3 protein is CSVVGLTSSYEQYF. In DNA, the CDR3 is TGCAGCGTCGTTGGGCTGACTAGCTCCTACGAGCAGTACTTC.

The rearrangement uses TRBV5-1 and TRBJ1-1, with D unclear. Germline CDR1 SGHRS, CDR2 YFSETQ. V was trimmed by 4 bases and J by 4 bases, leaving 14 bases between them. The CDR3 extends over 14 amino acids. The CDR3 DNA reads TGCGCCAGCAGCCCGACGTTAGCCGGCACTGAAGCTTTCTTT. Protein: CASSPTLAGTEAFF.

This chain connects TRBV9 to TRBJ1-3, with D uncertain. Germline V gives CDR1 SGDLS, CDR2 YYNGEE. Trimming shortened V by 0 bases and J by 0 bases, and 10 bases separated the two germline ends. The length of the CDR3 is 16 residues. CDR3 coding DNA: TGTGCCAGCAGCGTAGGTTCGGTTAGCTCTGGAAACACCATATATTTT. Translation: CASSVGSVSSGNTIYF.

This chain uses TRBV28 with TRBJ2-1; unclear D gene. This CDR3 has 13 amino acids. Germline assignment: CDR1 MDHEN and CDR2 SYDVKM. Trimming stripped 1 base from V and 10 bases from J, with 11 bases between. The CDR3 bases are TGTGCCAGCAGTTTATCCATCGGTCCCGAGCAGTTCTTC. Its protein is CASSLSIGPEQFF.

The rearrangement links TRBV29-1 to TRBJ1-2, with D unresolved. Per germline, CDR1 SQVTM and CDR2 ANQGSEA. This CDR3 comprises 15 residues. The CDR3 sequence is CSERPLFSPNYGYTF. The CDR3, as DNA: TGCAGTGAACGCCCCCTTTTTTCCCCTAACTATGGCTACACCTTC.

The J gene is TRBJ2-7, the V gene TRBV18; 10 bases line up with TRBD1. With 3 bases clipped from V and 7 bases from J, the junction kept 9 bases outside the gene matches. Germline V gives CDR1 KGHSH, CDR2 LQKENI. This CDR3 is 15 amino acids long. The CDR3 DNA follows: TGTGCCAGCTCACCGTTGGGACAGGGGCCTCTGGAGCAGTACTTC. It encodes CASSPLGQGPLEQYF. Full variable domain (remainder filled in from reference TRBV18 and TRBJ2-7): NAGVMQNPRHLVRRRGQEARLRCSPMKGHSHVYWYRQLPEEGLKFMVYLQKENIIDESGMPKERFSAEFPKEGPSILRIQQVVRGDSAAYFCASSPLGQGPLEQYFGPGTRLTVT.

The chain couples TRBV4-1 to TRBJ2-3, with TRBD2 identical over 9 bases. The germline gives CDR1 MGHRA, CDR2 YSYEKL. This CDR3 is built from 20 residues. V dropped 0 bases and J dropped 5; count of bases not matched to a gene: 18. DNA of the CDR3: TGCGCCAGCAGCCAAGAAGGGCCGGGCGGGAGGGCCCTGACGAAAGATACGCAGTATTTT. Protein product: CASSQEGPGGRALTKDTQYF.

The chain joins TRBV4-1 to TRBJ2-5, with 10 bases matching TRBD2. The trim removed 1 base at V and 2 bases at J, leaving 7 bases unmatched. The CDR3 contains 17 residues. Germline CDR1 MGHRA, CDR2 YSYEKL. The CDR3 DNA sequence: TGCGCCAGCAGCCAAGCCCCCAGCGGGAGGGGGCAAGAGACCCAGTACTTC. Amino acid sequence: CASSQAPSGRGQETQYF.

In this sample, this clone turned up once. This chain connects TRBV18 to TRBJ1-5; a possible D gene is TRBD1 (5 bases). The V and J ends lost 4 bases and 6 bases respectively, with 13 bases between them. The CDR3 has 14 residues. Looked up from germline, CDR1 is KGHSH and CDR2 is LQKENI. The CDR3 region has the DNA TGTGCCAGCTCACAAAATCAGGGTAGTCAGCCCCAGCATTTT. It is translated as CASSQNQGSQPQHF.

V and J are TRBV5-1 and TRBJ2-6; 7 bases align to TRBD2. This CDR3 region has 18 residues. With V trimmed by 0 bases and J by 0 bases, 6 bases remained unmatched. Germline V gene data show CDR1 as SGHRS and CDR2 as YFSETQ. The CDR3 DNA is TGCGCCAGCAGCTTGGATCCAGCGGGGATCTCTGGGGCCAACGTCCTGACTTTC. It yields the protein CASSLDPAGISGANVLTF.

The chain is built from TRBV11-3 and TRBJ2-1; possible D gene TRBD2, 5 bases. Trimming removed 3 bases from V and 4 bases from J, with 16 bases in between. The CDR3 contains 16 residues. The germline V gene has CDR1 SGHNT and CDR2 YENEEA. The CDR3 sequence: CASSLDSQVNYNEQFF. The CDR3 bases are TGTGCCAGCAGCTTGGACTCTCAAGTCAATTACAATGAGCAGTTCTTC. Filled out from reference TRBV11-3 and TRBJ2-1, the complete variable domain reads EAGVVQSPRYKIIEKKQPVAFWCNPISGHNTLYWYLQNLGQGPELLIRYENEEAVDDSQLPKDRFSAERLKGVDSTLKIQPAELGDSAVYLCASSLDSQVNYNEQFFGPGTRLTVL.

The rearrangement links TRBV28 to TRBJ2-1; 9 bases agree with TRBD2. This CDR3 is built from 15 residues. V gave up 4 bases and J gave up 5 bases; unmatched junction bases: 6. Germline V gives CDR1 MDHEN, CDR2 SYDVKM. This CDR3 reads CASSSSGIGNNEQFF. CDR3 in DNA: TGTGCCAGCAGTTCTAGCGGGATTGGGAACAATGAGCAGTTCTTC.

The chain has TRBV5-6 and TRBJ1-3; D perhaps matches TRBD1 (5 bases). Trimming pared 2 bases from V and 4 bases from J, leaving 13 bases between. This CDR3 is built from 15 residues. The germline V gene encodes CDR1 SGHDT and CDR2 YYEEEE. The CDR3 is CASSLGAQVGNTIYF. In DNA, the CDR3 is TGTGCCAGCAGCTTAGGGGCGCAAGTGGGAAACACCATATATTTT.

With regard to this clone: This specimen includes other DNA sequences encoding the same CDR3. This chain uses TRBV7-8 with TRBJ1-1; D uncertain. Deletions cut 1 base from V and 2 bases from J, with 8 bases between. CDR1 and CDR2 from the germline V gene are SGHVS and FQNEAQ. The CDR3 sequence is 14 residues long. CDR3 region: CASSLVAGNTEAFF. In DNA form, the CDR3 reads TGTGCCAGCAGCTTAGTGGCGGGTAACACTGAAGCTTTCTTT.

This rearrangement joins TRBV4-2 to TRBJ2-5, with TRBD2 matching over 9 bases. The CDR3 runs to 17 residues. V gave up 0 bases and J gave up 5 bases; unmatched junction bases: 10. Per germline, CDR1 LGHNA and CDR2 YNFKEQ. For the CDR3, the DNA is TGTGCCAGCAGCCAAGATTTGTCGCGGGAGGGCTCGGAGACCCAGTACTTC. Protein: CASSQDLSREGSETQYF.

This clone appeared a single time. The genes are TRBV28 and TRBJ1-5; no reliable D call. The germline V gene has CDR1 MDHEN and CDR2 SYDVKM. The CDR3 has 15 amino acids. V was cut by 7 bases and J by 2 bases, with 15 bases left in between. This chain's CDR3 is CASTPRYRGNQPQHF. The CDR3 nucleotides read TGTGCCAGCACCCCTCGGTATCGGGGCAATCAGCCCCAGCATTTT.

The rearrangement joins TRBV6-6 to TRBJ2-1; perhaps TRBD2 as D (7 bases). The CDR3 has 16 amino acids. CDR1 is MNHNY, CDR2 SVGAGI, per germline (reference sequence). Trimming cost V 5 bases and J 1 base, with 15 bases left between them. The CDR3 region has the DNA TGTGCCAGCAGTCTCCGGGGGGCGGGTTCCTACAATGAGCAGTTCTTC. It encodes CASSLRGAGSYNEQFF.

V gene TRBV30 combines with J gene TRBJ2-7, with D perhaps TRBD2 (5 bases). This CDR3 comprises 15 residues. The V end lost 0 bases, the J end lost 3 bases, and 15 bases lay between the germline ends. Germline V gives CDR1 GTSNPN, CDR2 SVGIG (reference sequence). CDR3 nucleotide sequence: TGTGCCTGGAGTGTAAACTCGGGATACTACTACGAGCAGTACTTC. Its translation is CAWSVNSGYYYEQYF.

The CDR3: CASSLGLAGGADTQYF. The CDR3 nucleotides read TGTGCCAGCAGCTTAGGCCTAGCGGGAGGGGCAGATACGCAGTATTTT. The chain uses TRBV7-9 and TRBJ2-3, with 12 bases aligning to TRBD2. CDR1 is SEHNR, CDR2 FQNEAQ, per germline (reference sequence). The ends lost 1 base at V and 4 bases at J; junction bases unmatched: 3. This CDR3 has 16 amino acids. The full variable domain, in which reference TRBV7-9 and TRBJ2-3 provide the parts outside the CDR3, is DTGVSQNPRHKITKRGQNVTFRCDPISEHNRLYWYRQTLGQGPEFLTYFQNEAQLEKSRLLSDRFSAERPKGSFSTLEIQRTEQGDSAMYLCASSLGLAGGADTQYFGPGTRLTVL.

This chain connects TRBV28 to TRBJ2-1; no clear D gene. V shed 6 bases and J shed 1 base, with 10 bases lying between them. CDR1 MDHEN and CDR2 SYDVKM come from the germline V gene. This CDR3 is built from 14 residues. The CDR3 nucleotides are TGTGCCAGCAGAAGGACGGCTTCCTACAATGAGCAGTTCTTC. It is translated as CASRRTASYNEQFF.

The V and J genes are TRBV19 and TRBJ2-7, with D perhaps TRBD1 (5 bases). This CDR3 comprises 15 residues. Between the trimmed V and J ends, which lost 5 bases and 3 bases, there was a span of 17 bases. CDR1 is LNHDA, CDR2 SQIVND, per germline (reference sequence). CDR3 region: CASSASTGIRYEQYF. Here the CDR3 DNA reads TGTGCCAGTAGTGCCTCCACAGGTATACGCTACGAGCAGTACTTC.